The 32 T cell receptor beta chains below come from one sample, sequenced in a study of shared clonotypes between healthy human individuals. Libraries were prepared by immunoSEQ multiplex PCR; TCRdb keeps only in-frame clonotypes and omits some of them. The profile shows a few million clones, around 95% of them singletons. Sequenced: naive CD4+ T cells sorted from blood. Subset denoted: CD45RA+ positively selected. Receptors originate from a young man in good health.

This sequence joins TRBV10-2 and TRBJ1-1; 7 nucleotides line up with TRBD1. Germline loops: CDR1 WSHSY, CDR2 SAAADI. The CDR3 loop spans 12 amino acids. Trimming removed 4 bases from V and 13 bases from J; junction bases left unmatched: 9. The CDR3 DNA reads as TGCGCCAGCAGTGGCGTGACAGGGAGGGTTTTCTTT. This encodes CASSGVTGRVFF.

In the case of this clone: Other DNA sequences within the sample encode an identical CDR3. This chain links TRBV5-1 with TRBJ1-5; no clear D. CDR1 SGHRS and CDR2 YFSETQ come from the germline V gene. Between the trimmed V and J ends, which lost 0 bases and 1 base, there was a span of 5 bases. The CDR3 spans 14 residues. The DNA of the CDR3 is TGCGCCAGCAGCTTGGGAGGGAGCAATCAGCCCCAGCATTTT. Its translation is CASSLGGSNQPQHF.

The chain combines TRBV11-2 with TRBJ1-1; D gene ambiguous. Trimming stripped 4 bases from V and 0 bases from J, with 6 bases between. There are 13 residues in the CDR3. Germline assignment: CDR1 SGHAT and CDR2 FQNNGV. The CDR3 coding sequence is TGTGCCAGCAGCTATCAGTTGAACACTGAAGCTTTCTTT. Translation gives CASSYQLNTEAFF.

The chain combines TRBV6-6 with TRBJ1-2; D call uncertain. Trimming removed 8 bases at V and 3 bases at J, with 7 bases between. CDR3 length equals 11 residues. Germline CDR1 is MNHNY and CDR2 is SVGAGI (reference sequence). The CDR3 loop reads CASGVDYGYTF. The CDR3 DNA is TGTGCCAGCGGGGTAGACTATGGCTACACCTTC.

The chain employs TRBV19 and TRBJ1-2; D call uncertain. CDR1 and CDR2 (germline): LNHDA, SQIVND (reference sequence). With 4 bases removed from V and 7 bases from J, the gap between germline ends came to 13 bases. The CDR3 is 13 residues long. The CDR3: CASSTNREGGYTF. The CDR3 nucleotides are TGTGCCAGTAGTACGAACCGAGAAGGTGGCTACACCTTC.

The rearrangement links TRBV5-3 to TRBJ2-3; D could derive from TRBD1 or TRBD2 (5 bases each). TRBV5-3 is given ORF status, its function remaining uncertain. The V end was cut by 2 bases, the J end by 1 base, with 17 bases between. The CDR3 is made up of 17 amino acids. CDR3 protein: CARSFKGRLARTDTQYF. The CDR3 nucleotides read TGTGCCAGAAGCTTTAAGGGGCGGCTAGCCCGCACAGATACGCAGTATTTT.

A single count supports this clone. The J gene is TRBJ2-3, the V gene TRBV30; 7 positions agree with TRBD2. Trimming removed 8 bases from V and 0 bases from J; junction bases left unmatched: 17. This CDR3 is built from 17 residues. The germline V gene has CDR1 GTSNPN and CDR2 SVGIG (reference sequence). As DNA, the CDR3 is TGTGCCCAGCGGGGCGGGAAGCTCAGCGCTAGCACAGATACGCAGTATTTT. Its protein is CAQRGGKLSASTDTQYF.

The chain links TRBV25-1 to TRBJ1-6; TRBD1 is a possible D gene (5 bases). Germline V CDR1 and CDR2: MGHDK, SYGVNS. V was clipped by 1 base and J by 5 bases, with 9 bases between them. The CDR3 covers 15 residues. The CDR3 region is CASSEWGRDNSPLHF. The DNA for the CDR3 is TGTGCCAGCAGTGAATGGGGCAGGGATAATTCACCCCTCCACTTT.

The CDR3 nucleotides read TGTGCCAGCAGTTCCCAGGGCCTCGCTAATGAAAAACTGTTTTTT. This sequence encodes CASSSQGLANEKLFF. The chain recombines TRBV27 with TRBJ1-4, with a tentative D call TRBD1 (5 bases). Germline CDR1 reads MNHEY; CDR2 reads SMNVEV (reference sequence). Trimming took 4 bases from V and 3 from J, leaving 12 bases between them. The CDR3 sequence is 15 residues long.

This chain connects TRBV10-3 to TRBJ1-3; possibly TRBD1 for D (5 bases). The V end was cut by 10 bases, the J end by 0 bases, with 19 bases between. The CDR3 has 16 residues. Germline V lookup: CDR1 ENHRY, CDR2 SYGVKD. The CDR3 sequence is CATGGEGRLSGNTIYF. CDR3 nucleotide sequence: TGTGCCACCGGGGGGGAAGGGAGACTCTCTGGAAACACCATATATTTT.

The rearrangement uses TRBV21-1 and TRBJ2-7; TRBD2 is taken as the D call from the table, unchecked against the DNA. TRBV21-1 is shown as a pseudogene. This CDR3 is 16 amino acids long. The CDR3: CASSKVRRDRGHEQYF. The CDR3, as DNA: TGTGCCAGCAGCAAAGTGCGGCGGGATAGGGGCCACGAGCAGTACTTC.

The CDR3 sequence is CASSYGAAGNTIYF. In DNA form, the CDR3 reads TGTGCCAGCAGTTACGGGGCGGCTGGAAACACCATATATTTT. This rearrangement joins TRBV6-5 to TRBJ1-3; D perhaps matches TRBD1 (5 bases). CDR3 length equals 14 residues. CDR1 MNHEY and CDR2 SVGAGI come from the germline V gene. The V and J ends lost 2 bases and 2 bases respectively, with 7 bases between them.

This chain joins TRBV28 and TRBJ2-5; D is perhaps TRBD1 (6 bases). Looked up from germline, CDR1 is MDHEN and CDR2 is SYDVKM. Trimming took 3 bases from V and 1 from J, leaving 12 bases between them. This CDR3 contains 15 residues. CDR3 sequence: CASSFWAQGQETQYF. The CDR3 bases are TGTGCCAGCAGTTTCTGGGCACAGGGCCAAGAGACCCAGTACTTC. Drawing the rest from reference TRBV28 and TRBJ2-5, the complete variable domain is DVKVTQSSRYLVKRTGEKVFLECVQDMDHENMFWYRQDPGLGLRLIYFSYDVKMKEKGDIPEGYSVSREKKERFSLILESASTNQTSMYLCASSFWAQGQETQYFGPGTRLLVL.

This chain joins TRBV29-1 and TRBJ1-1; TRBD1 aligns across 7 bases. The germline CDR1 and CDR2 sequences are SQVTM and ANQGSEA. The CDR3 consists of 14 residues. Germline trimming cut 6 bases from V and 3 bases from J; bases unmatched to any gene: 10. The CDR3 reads CSVGRNRGYTEAFF. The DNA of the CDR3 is TGCAGCGTGGGACGTAACAGGGGTTACACTGAAGCTTTCTTT.

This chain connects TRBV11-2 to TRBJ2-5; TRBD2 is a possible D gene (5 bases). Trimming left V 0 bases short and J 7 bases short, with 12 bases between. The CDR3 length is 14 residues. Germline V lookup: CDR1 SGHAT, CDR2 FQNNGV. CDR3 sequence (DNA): TGTGCCAGCAGCTTAGAAGACTTCCGGGGGACCCAGTACTTC. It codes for CASSLEDFRGTQYF.

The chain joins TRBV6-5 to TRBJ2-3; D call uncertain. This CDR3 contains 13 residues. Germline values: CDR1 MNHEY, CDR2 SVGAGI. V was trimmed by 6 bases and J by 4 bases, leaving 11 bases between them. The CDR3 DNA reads TGTGCCAGCAGGCCATCCCAGGCAGATACGCAGTATTTT. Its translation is CASRPSQADTQYF.

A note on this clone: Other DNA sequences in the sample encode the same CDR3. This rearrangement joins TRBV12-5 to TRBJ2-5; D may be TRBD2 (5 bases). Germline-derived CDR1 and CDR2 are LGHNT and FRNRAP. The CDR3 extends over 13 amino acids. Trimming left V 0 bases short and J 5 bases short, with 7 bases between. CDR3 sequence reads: CASGLVRGETQYF. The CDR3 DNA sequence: TGTGCTAGTGGTTTGGTACGAGGGGAGACCCAGTACTTC. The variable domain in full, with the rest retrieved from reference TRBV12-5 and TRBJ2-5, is DARVTQTPRHKVTEMGQEVTMRCQPILGHNTVFWYRQTMMQGLELLAYFRNRAPLDDSGMPKDRFSAEMPDATLATLKIQPSEPRDSAVYFCASGLVRGETQYFGPGTRLLVL.

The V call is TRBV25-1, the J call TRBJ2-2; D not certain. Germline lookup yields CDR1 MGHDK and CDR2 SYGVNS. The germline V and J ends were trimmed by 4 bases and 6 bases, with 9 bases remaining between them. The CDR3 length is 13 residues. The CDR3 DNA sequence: TGTGCCAGCAGTGTAGGAGTCGCCGGGGAGCTGTTTTTT. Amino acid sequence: CASSVGVAGELFF. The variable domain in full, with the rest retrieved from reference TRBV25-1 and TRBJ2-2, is EADIYQTPRYLVIGTGKKITLECSQTMGHDKMYWYQQDPGMELHLIHYSYGVNSTEKGDLSSESTVSRIRTEHFPLTLESARPSHTSQYLCASSVGVAGELFFGEGSRLTVL.

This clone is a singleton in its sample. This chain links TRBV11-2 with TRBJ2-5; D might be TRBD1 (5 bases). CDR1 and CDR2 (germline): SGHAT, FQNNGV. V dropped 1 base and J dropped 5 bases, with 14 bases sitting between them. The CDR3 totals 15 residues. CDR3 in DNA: TGTGCCAGCAGCTTAGGGACCCAGGGCACGGAGACCCAGTACTTC. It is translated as CASSLGTQGTETQYF.

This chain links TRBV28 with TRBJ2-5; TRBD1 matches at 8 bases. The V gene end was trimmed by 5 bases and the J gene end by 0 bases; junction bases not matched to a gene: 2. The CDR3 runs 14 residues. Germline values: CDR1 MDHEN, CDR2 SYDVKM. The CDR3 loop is CASSTGGDQETQYF. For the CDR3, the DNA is TGTGCCAGCAGTACAGGGGGAGACCAAGAGACCCAGTACTTC.

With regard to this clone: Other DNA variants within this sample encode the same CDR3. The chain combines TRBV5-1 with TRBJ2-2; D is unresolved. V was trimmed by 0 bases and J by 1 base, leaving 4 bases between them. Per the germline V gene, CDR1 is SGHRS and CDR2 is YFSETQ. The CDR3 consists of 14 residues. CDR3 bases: TGCGCCAGCAGCTTGGGTAGGAACACCGGGGAGCTGTTTTTT. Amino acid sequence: CASSLGRNTGELFF. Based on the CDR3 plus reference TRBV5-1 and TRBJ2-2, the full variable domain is KAGVTQTPRYLIKTRGQQVTLSCSPISGHRSVSWYQQTPGQGLQFLFEYFSETQRNKGNFPGRFSGRQFSNSRSEMNVSTLELGDSALYLCASSLGRNTGELFFGEGSRLTVL.

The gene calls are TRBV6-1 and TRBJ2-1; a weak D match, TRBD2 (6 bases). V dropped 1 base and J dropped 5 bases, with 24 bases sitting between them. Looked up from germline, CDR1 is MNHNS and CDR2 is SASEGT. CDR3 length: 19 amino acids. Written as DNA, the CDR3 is TGTGCCAGCAGTGAAGACATACTAAGTCCGAGAGGGAGGCACAATGAGCAGTTCTTC. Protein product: CASSEDILSPRGRHNEQFF.

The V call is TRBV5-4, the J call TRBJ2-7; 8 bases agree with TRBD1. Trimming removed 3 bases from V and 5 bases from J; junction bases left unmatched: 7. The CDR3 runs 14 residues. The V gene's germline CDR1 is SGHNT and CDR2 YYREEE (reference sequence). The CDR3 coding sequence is TGTGCCAGCAGCTCCAGGACAGGGATCAACGAGCAGTACTTC. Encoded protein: CASSSRTGINEQYF.

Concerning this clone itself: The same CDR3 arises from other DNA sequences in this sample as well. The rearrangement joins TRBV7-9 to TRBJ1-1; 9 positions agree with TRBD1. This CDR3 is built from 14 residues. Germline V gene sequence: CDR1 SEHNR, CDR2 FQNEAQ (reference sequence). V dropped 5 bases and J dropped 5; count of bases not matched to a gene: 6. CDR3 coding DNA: TGTGCCAGCAGCCTGGGACAGGGAGATACTGAAGCTTTCTTT. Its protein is CASSLGQGDTEAFF.

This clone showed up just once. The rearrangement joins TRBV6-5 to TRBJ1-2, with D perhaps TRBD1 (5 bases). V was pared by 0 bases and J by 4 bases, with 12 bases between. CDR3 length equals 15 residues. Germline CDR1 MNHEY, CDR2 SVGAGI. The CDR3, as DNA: TGTGCCAGCAGTTACTCAGGGGCCGATATCTATGGCTACACCTTC. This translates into CASSYSGADIYGYTF.

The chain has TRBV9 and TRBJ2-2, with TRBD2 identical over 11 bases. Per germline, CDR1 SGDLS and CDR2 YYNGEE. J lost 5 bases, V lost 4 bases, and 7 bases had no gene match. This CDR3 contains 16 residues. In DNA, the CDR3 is TGTGCCAGCAGCCTACGGACTAGCGGGTTAACCGGGGAGCTGTTTTTT. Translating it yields CASSLRTSGLTGELFF.

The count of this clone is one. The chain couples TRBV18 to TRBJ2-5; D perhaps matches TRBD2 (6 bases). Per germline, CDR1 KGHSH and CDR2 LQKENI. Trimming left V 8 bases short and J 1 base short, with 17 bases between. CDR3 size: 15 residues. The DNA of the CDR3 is TGTGCCAGCACCACCCTCGGGAGCTTCCAAGAGACCCAGTACTTC. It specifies CASTTLGSFQETQYF.

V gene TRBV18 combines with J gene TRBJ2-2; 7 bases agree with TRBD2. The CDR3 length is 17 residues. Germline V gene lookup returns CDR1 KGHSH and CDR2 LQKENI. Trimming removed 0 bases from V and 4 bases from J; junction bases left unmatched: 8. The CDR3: CASSPPRGSSLTGELFF. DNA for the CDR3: TGTGCCAGCTCACCACCGCGGGGGAGCTCACTCACCGGGGAGCTGTTTTTT.

CDR3 sequence: CASTWEGTGNSPLHF. The DNA for the CDR3 is TGTGCCAGCACCTGGGAAGGGACAGGGAATTCACCCCTCCACTTT. The chain links TRBV7-9 to TRBJ1-6; 9 bases map to TRBD1. The CDR3 length is 15 residues. The V gene end was trimmed by 7 bases and the J gene end by 7 bases; junction bases not matched to a gene: 8. Germline CDR1 reads SEHNR; CDR2 reads FQNEAQ (reference sequence).

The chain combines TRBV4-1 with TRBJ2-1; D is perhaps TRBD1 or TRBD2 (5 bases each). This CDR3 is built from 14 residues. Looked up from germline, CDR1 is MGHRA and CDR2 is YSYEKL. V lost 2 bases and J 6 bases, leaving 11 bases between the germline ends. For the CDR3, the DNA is TGCGCCAGCAGCCAATTATGGGACGTCAATGAGCAGTTCTTC. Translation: CASSQLWDVNEQFF.

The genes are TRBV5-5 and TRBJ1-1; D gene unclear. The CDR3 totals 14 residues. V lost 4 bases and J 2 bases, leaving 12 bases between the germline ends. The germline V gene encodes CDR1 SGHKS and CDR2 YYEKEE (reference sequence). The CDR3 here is CASSLLGPNTEAFF. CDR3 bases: TGTGCCAGCAGCCTGCTCGGACCCAACACTGAAGCTTTCTTT.

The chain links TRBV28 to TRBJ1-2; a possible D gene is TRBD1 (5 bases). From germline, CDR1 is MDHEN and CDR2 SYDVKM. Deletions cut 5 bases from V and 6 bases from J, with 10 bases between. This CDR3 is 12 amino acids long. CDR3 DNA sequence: TGTGCCAGCAGTGGGGGTCCCCATGGCTACACCTTC. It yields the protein CASSGGPHGYTF.